The 8 T cell receptor beta chains reported below all come from one sample, sequenced in a study of blood T cell repertoires in COVID-19. Profiled with immunoSEQ multiplex PCR; TCRdb holds only in-frame clones, not every one. The sample has approximately 28,000 clones; roughly 80% are singletons. Sequenced sample: peripheral blood. Receptor source: a woman in her sixties with acute or convalescent COVID-19.

This sequence joins TRBV19 and TRBJ2-4, with TRBD2 matching over 7 bases. V gave up 3 bases and J gave up 0 bases; unmatched junction bases: 23. Germline lookup yields CDR1 LNHDA and CDR2 SQIVND (reference sequence). The length of the CDR3 is 22 residues. CDR3: CASSILAVASGGMVLAKNIQYF. The CDR3 coding sequence is TGTGCCAGTAGTATTCTAGCCGTGGCTAGCGGCGGGATGGTACTAGCCAAAAACATTCAGTACTTC.

This rearrangement joins TRBV21-1 to TRBJ2-7; TRBD1 reflects the table's D call only, with no check against the DNA. TRBV21-1 is labeled a pseudogene. CDR3 length: 19 residues. The CDR3 loop reads CASSKERDSHRLSSYEQYF. Here the CDR3 DNA reads TGTGCCAGCAGCAAAGAGAGGGACAGCCATAGACTGAGCTCCTACGAGCAGTACTTC.

V is TRBV28 and J is TRBJ1-1; weak D call: TRBD1 (6 bases). Between the trimmed V and J ends, which lost 7 bases and 1 base, there was a span of 13 bases. The germline CDR1 and CDR2 sequences are MDHEN and SYDVKM. This CDR3 region has 14 residues. The CDR3 loop reads CASNMLGGNTEAFF. CDR3 DNA sequence: TGTGCCAGCAACATGCTAGGGGGGAACACTGAAGCTTTCTTT.

The CDR3 spells CASSSSGTVYGYTF. CDR3 sequence (DNA): TGTGCCAGCAGTTCCTCCGGGACAGTCTATGGCTACACCTTC. The chain joins TRBV28 to TRBJ1-2; 7 bases fit TRBD1. This CDR3 spans 14 amino acids. V shed 4 bases, J shed 4 bases, and the junction held 6 bases outside the gene matches. Germline lookup yields CDR1 MDHEN and CDR2 SYDVKM.

This chain joins TRBV5-4 and TRBJ2-3; 11 bases map to TRBD2. The CDR3 totals 17 residues. Germline V lookup: CDR1 SGHNT, CDR2 YYREEE (reference sequence). The V gene end was trimmed by 4 bases and the J gene end by 7 bases; junction bases not matched to a gene: 14. CDR3 coding DNA: TGTGCCAGCAGCCTAGTCCTCACTAGCGGGGGTGGTAATACGCAGTATTTT. As protein: CASSLVLTSGGGNTQYF. The variable domain in full, completed from reference TRBV5-4 and TRBJ2-3, reads ETGVTQSPTHLIKTRGQQVTLRCSSQSGHNTVSWYQQALGQGPQFIFQYYREEENGRGNFPPRFSGLQFPNYSSELNVNALELDDSALYLCASSLVLTSGGGNTQYFGPGTRLTVL.

The chain recombines TRBV10-2 with TRBJ1-3, with TRBD1 identical over 7 bases. CDR3 length: 17 residues. The V segment lost 6 bases and the J segment 0 bases; nucleotides outside the gene matches: 11. The germline V gene has CDR1 WSHSY and CDR2 SAAADI. The CDR3 region has the DNA TGCGCCAGCAGACCTCGTGAGGGGGCCGTCTCTGGAAACACCATATATTTT. Protein sequence: CASRPREGAVSGNTIYF.

The gene calls are TRBV7-9 and TRBJ2-7; D unresolved. CDR3 length: 13 amino acids. V was pared by 0 bases and J by 1 base, with 4 bases between. The germline V gene encodes CDR1 SEHNR and CDR2 FQNEAQ (reference sequence). This chain's CDR3 is CASSLAQSYEQYF. CDR3 in DNA: TGTGCCAGCAGCTTAGCTCAATCCTACGAGCAGTACTTC.

The chain links TRBV4-2 to TRBJ2-7; 10 bases are shared with TRBD2. CDR1 and CDR2 (germline): LGHNA, YNFKEQ. The CDR3 extends over 15 amino acids. V dropped 2 bases and J dropped 3; count of bases not matched to a gene: 4. CDR3 sequence (DNA): TGTGCCAGCAGCCAACCCGGACTAGCGGACTACGAGCAGTACTTC. Residues: CASSQPGLADYEQYF.